The 6 T cell receptor beta chains reported below all come from one sample, sequenced in a study of T cell repertoires in cytomegalovirus infection. TCRdb ran MiXCR on the reads and lists one entry per CDR3 protein. This sample has hundreds of thousands of distinct CDR3 sequences, with 20% to 30% found just once. Material for sequencing was CD8+ T cells from PBMCs. Receptors originate from a human donor in good health (CMV status not recorded). Some clones in this sample may be carry-over from other donors' samples.

The chain has TRBV14 and TRBJ2-7, with 8 positions matching TRBD1. V lost 3 bases and J lost 5; bases outside the gene matches: 12. CDR1 and CDR2 from the germline V gene are SGHDN and FVKESK. This CDR3 has 16 amino acids. The CDR3 sequence: CASSQTSTGTGHEQYF. In nucleotides, the CDR3 is TGTGCCAGCAGCCAGACATCCACCGGGACAGGTCACGAGCAGTACTTC.

This clonotype was observed a few times. This chain uses TRBV29-1 with TRBJ1-3, with 7 bases identical to TRBD1. The trim removed 3 bases at V and 0 bases at J, leaving 2 bases unmatched. The CDR3 has 14 residues. Germline lookup yields CDR1 SQVTM and CDR2 ANQGSEA. CDR3 in amino acids: CSVENRGSGNTIYF. The CDR3 bases are TGCAGCGTTGAGAACAGGGGCTCTGGAAACACCATATATTTT. Drawing the rest from reference TRBV29-1 and TRBJ1-3, the complete variable domain is SAVISQKPSRDICQRGTSLTIQCQVDSQVTMMFWYRQQPGQSLTLIATANQGSEATYESGFVIDKFPISRPNLTFSTLTVSNMSPEDSSIYLCSVENRGSGNTIYFGEGSWLTVV.

The rearrangement joins TRBV11-2 to TRBJ2-2, with D hard to call. CDR1 is SGHAT and CDR2 is FQNNGV in the germline V gene. The germline V and J ends were trimmed by 3 bases and 0 bases, with 8 bases remaining between them. This CDR3 comprises 15 residues. DNA for the CDR3: TGTGCCAGCAGCTTTTGGCCAGCGAACACCGGGGAGCTGTTTTTT. It specifies CASSFWPANTGELFF.

There are a few counts of this clonotype. The CDR3 sequence: CASSPPAGARYEQYF. The DNA of the CDR3 is TGTGCCAGCAGCCCTCCGGCGGGGGCCCGCTACGAGCAGTACTTC. The V gene is TRBV5-6, the J gene TRBJ2-7; possible D gene TRBD2, 7 bases. Trimming took off 4 bases at V and 3 bases at J, with 17 bases between the two ends. Germline CDR1 and CDR2: SGHDT and YYEEEE. The CDR3 length is 15 residues.

The genes are TRBV20-1 and TRBJ2-1; 9 nucleotides align to TRBD2. The V segment lost 4 bases and the J segment 2 bases; nucleotides outside the gene matches: 3. Per germline, CDR1 DFQATT and CDR2 SNEGSKA (reference sequence). This CDR3 has 14 amino acids. The CDR3 is CSAIAGAPYNEQFF. Here the CDR3 DNA reads TGCAGTGCTATAGCGGGGGCCCCCTACAATGAGCAGTTCTTC.

This clonotype has ten or more counts. The chain is built from TRBV7-6 and TRBJ2-2; D gene ambiguous. CDR3 length: 15 amino acids. The V end was cut by 1 base, the J end by 0 bases, with 6 bases between. From germline, CDR1 is SGHVS and CDR2 FNYEAQ. CDR3 amino acids: CASSLGGSNTGELFF. DNA for the CDR3: TGTGCCAGCAGCTTAGGGGGATCGAACACCGGGGAGCTGTTTTTT.